The 9 T cell receptor beta chains presented below share a single source sample, sequenced in a study of T cells after yellow fever vaccination. TCRdb re-called the 5' RACE reads with MiXCR, one entry per CDR3 protein. The table includes about 320,000 distinct CDR3 sequences, about 4.5% detected once. Sequenced here: PBMCs, sampled 15 days after the yellow fever booster vaccination. Every receptor here comes from a man younger than 35 who received the YFV17D yellow fever vaccine.

The V gene is TRBV12-3 or TRBV12-4, the J gene TRBJ2-3; 11 nucleotides line up with TRBD2. With 2 bases clipped from V and 2 bases from J, the junction kept 6 bases outside the gene matches. This CDR3 has 17 residues. The chain's CDR3 is CASSLWRLAGTTDTQYF. CDR3 nucleotides: TGTGCCAGCAGTTTATGGCGACTAGCGGGAACCACAGATACGCAGTATTTT.

This clonotype came up a few times. The chain carries TRBV4-1 and TRBJ2-1; a weak D match, TRBD2 (7 bases). The V and J ends lost 5 bases and 2 bases respectively, with 22 bases between them. Germline lookup yields CDR1 MGHRA and CDR2 YSYEKL. This CDR3 region has 18 residues. CDR3 in amino acids: CASSAVFSGGGTYNEQFF. The DNA of the CDR3 is TGCGCCAGCAGCGCCGTCTTTTCGGGCGGGGGCACCTACAATGAGCAGTTCTTC.

Many counts were recorded for this clonotype. The rearrangement joins TRBV20-1 to TRBJ2-3; 11 bases align to TRBD2. The germline V gene encodes CDR1 DFQATT and CDR2 SNEGSKA (reference sequence). J gave up 3 bases and V 6 bases, and 5 bases lay outside the gene matches. The CDR3 sequence is 14 residues long. CDR3 region: CSAVTSGGTDTQYF. CDR3 DNA sequence: TGCAGTGCCGTAACTAGCGGGGGTACAGATACGCAGTATTTT.

This clonotype was found many times. V is TRBV7-2 and J is TRBJ2-3, with D maybe TRBD2 (6 bases). Trimming left V 6 bases short and J 8 bases short, with 21 bases between. This CDR3 region has 15 residues. CDR1 and CDR2 from the germline V gene are SGHTA and FQGNSA. This CDR3 reads CASSMTLAGSGTQYF. CDR3 DNA sequence: TGTGCCAGCAGTATGACCCTGGCGGGGTCGGGTACGCAGTATTTT.

This chain connects TRBV2 to TRBJ2-7; either TRBD1 or TRBD2 may fit D (6 bases each). Germline CDR1 SNHLY, CDR2 FYNNEI. V dropped 2 bases and J dropped 9 bases, with 14 bases sitting between them. CDR3 length: 13 residues. CDR3 nucleotide sequence: TGTGCCAGCAGTGAACTACAGGGAGGCGTGCAGTACTTC. This sequence encodes CASSELQGGVQYF.

This clonotype was seen only a few times. V is TRBV30 and J is TRBJ1-1; D gene uncertain. The germline V gene has CDR1 GTSNPN and CDR2 SVGIG (reference sequence). V lost 4 bases to trimming and J lost 1 base, with 22 bases between them. There are 17 residues in the CDR3. The CDR3 sequence: CAWTLRAEDRWNTEAFF. In nucleotides, the CDR3 is TGTGCCTGGACCTTAAGGGCGGAGGACCGCTGGAACACTGAAGCTTTCTTT.

There are many counts of this clonotype. The V gene is TRBV7-3, the J gene TRBJ2-1; weak D call: TRBD1 (5 bases). The germline CDR1 and CDR2 sequences are SGHTA and FQGTGA. The V end was cut by 5 bases, the J end by 8 bases, with 10 bases between. The CDR3 extends over 12 amino acids. The CDR3 sequence: CASSPQGDEQFF. Here the CDR3 DNA reads TGTGCCAGCAGCCCTCAGGGCGATGAGCAGTTCTTC.

This clonotype has ten or more counts. V usage is TRBV6-5 and J usage is TRBJ1-1; D is ambiguous. The V gene lost 2 bases and the J gene lost 1 base, with 11 bases spanning the gap. From germline, CDR1 is MNHEY and CDR2 SVGAGI. There are 15 residues in the CDR3. CDR3 DNA: TGTGCCAGCAGTTACGAAGGGTTCGGGAACACTGAAGCTTTCTTT. It yields the protein CASSYEGFGNTEAFF.

In this sample, this clonotype turned up many times. In DNA, the CDR3 is TGTGCCACCAGCAAGTCTCGGGGGTTGAGGGAGACCCAGTACTTC. This encodes CATSKSRGLRETQYF. V and J are TRBV15 and TRBJ2-5; TRBD2 is a possible D gene (6 bases). Germline loops: CDR1 LNHNV, CDR2 YYDKDF (reference sequence). CDR3 size: 15 residues. With 4 bases removed from V and 5 bases from J, the gap between germline ends came to 17 bases. Using reference TRBV15 and TRBJ2-5 for the parts outside the CDR3, the full variable domain is DAMVIQNPRYQVTQFGKPVTLSCSQTLNHNVMYWYQQKSSQAPKLLFHYYDKDFNNEADTPDNFQSRRPNTSFCFLDIRSPGLGDTAMYLCATSKSRGLRETQYFGPGTRLLVL.